These 13 T cell receptor beta chains came from one sample sequenced in a study of blood T cell repertoires in COVID-19. Sequencing used immunoSEQ multiplex PCR; TCRdb keeps in-frame clones, though not all of them. The repertoire consists of about 260,000 clones, with 75% to 95% occurring once and the leading ten covering 2.6%. Input material: peripheral blood. All receptors derive from a person aged 18 to 30 with COVID-19, enrolled during active disease.

This chain links TRBV24-1 with TRBJ2-1, with D unclear. The germline CDR1 and CDR2 sequences are KGHDR and SFDVKD. The CDR3 consists of 14 residues. The V and J ends lost 4 bases and 1 base respectively, with 7 bases between them. The CDR3 nucleotides read TGTGCCACCAGTGACACCGGTTCCTACAATGAGCAGTTCTTC. It codes for CATSDTGSYNEQFF.

The chain uses TRBV24-1 and TRBJ1-5, with D tentatively TRBD1 (6 bases). In germline, CDR1 is KGHDR, CDR2 SFDVKD. This CDR3 is 15 amino acids long. V was trimmed by 5 bases and J by 2 bases, leaving 12 bases between them. CDR3 region: CATSVTGGRNQPQHF. CDR3 coding DNA: TGTGCCACCAGTGTAACGGGGGGCCGCAATCAGCCCCAGCATTTT.

The chain links TRBV6-5 to TRBJ1-3; TRBD1 agrees at 7 bases. CDR3 length: 16 amino acids. Per germline, CDR1 MNHEY and CDR2 SVGAGI. V trimming: 4 bases; J trimming: 0 bases; junction bases outside the gene matches: 6. The CDR3: CASSSPGQHSGNTIYF. The CDR3 DNA sequence: TGTGCCAGCAGTTCTCCGGGACAGCACTCTGGAAACACCATATATTTT.

The J gene is TRBJ2-2, the V gene TRBV24-1; the match to TRBD2 covers 7 bases. The V gene end was trimmed by 3 bases and the J gene end by 6 bases; junction bases not matched to a gene: 9. The V gene's germline CDR1 is KGHDR and CDR2 SFDVKD. This CDR3 region has 16 residues. Here the CDR3 reads CATSDPTAGRSGELFF. The DNA for the CDR3 is TGTGCCACCAGTGATCCCACGGCCGGGAGGTCCGGGGAGCTGTTTTTT.

This clone has only one observation. This chain uses TRBV3-1 (or the pseudogene TRBV3-2) with TRBJ2-5; D is uncertain. In germline, CDR1 is LGHDT, CDR2 YNNKEL (reference sequence). Between the trimmed V and J ends, which lost 5 bases and 5 bases, there was a span of 12 bases. The CDR3 has 13 residues. The CDR3 here is CASSGPSGETQYF. The CDR3 nucleotides are TGTGCCAGCAGCGGCCCGTCGGGTGAGACCCAGTACTTC.

This clone was picked up one time. The chain couples TRBV21-1 to TRBJ1-3. TRBV21-1 is a listed pseudogene. The length of the CDR3 is 16 residues. In nucleotides, the CDR3 is TGTGCCAGCAAGACGGGGGTCCGGAGCTCTGGAAACACCATATATTTT. This codes for CASKTGVRSSGNTIYF.

This chain joins TRBV9 and TRBJ1-4; TRBD1 aligns across 7 bases. The V segment lost 0 bases and the J segment 7 bases; nucleotides outside the gene matches: 6. Germline values: CDR1 SGDLS, CDR2 YYNGEE. CDR3 length equals 15 residues. CDR3 in amino acids: CASSVGQGGGEKLFF. CDR3 coding DNA: TGTGCCAGCAGCGTAGGACAGGGTGGAGGTGAAAAACTGTTTTTT. The whole variable domain, filled in from reference TRBV9 and TRBJ1-4, reads DSGVTQTPKHLITATGQRVTLRCSPRSGDLSVYWYQQSLDQGLQFLIQYYNGEERAKGNILERFSAQQFPDLHSELNLSSLELGDSALYFCASSVGQGGGEKLFFGSGTQLSVL.

V and J are TRBV5-5 and TRBJ2-3, with D possibly TRBD2 on 5 matching bases. This CDR3 region has 16 residues. Germline V gene data show CDR1 as SGHKS and CDR2 as YYEKEE (reference sequence). Trimming removed 0 bases from V and 6 bases from J, with 17 bases in between. In DNA, the CDR3 is TGTGCCAGCAGCTTGGGGACTTCCCCGGTTACGGATACGCAGTATTTT. As protein: CASSLGTSPVTDTQYF.

The chain uses TRBV13 and TRBJ1-6; 7 nucleotides match TRBD1. CDR3 size: 14 residues. Germline CDR1 and CDR2: PRHDT and FYEKMQ (reference sequence). The junction had 5 bases not matched to a gene; V was cut back by 5 bases and J by 7 bases. The CDR3 bases are TGTGCCAGCAGCCCCGGGACAGCGAATTCACCCCTCCACTTT. This sequence encodes CASSPGTANSPLHF.

CDR3 in amino acids: CASTQGVYEQYF. CDR3 nucleotides: TGCGCCAGCACTCAAGGGGTCTACGAGCAGTACTTC. The rearrangement joins TRBV10-2 to TRBJ2-7, with D possibly TRBD1 on 5 matching bases. Germline CDR1 WSHSY, CDR2 SAAADI. CDR3 size: 12 residues. V lost 7 bases, J lost 3 bases, and 10 bases lay in between.

The chain links TRBV28 to TRBJ2-7, with 10 bases fitting TRBD1. CDR3 length equals 15 residues. The germline V gene has CDR1 MDHEN and CDR2 SYDVKM. V shed 5 bases, J shed 1 base, and the junction held 5 bases outside the gene matches. The DNA for the CDR3 is TGTGCCAGCAGTGGACCGGGACAGGGGTCCTACGAGCAGTACTTC. It codes for CASSGPGQGSYEQYF.

The rearrangement joins TRBV28 to TRBJ1-1; D possibly corresponds to TRBD1 (6 bases). Trimming cost V 9 bases and J 2 bases, with 16 bases left between them. Looked up from germline, CDR1 is MDHEN and CDR2 is SYDVKM. The CDR3 extends over 14 amino acids. The CDR3 DNA sequence: TGTGCCAGTTGGGGGGGGGCACCAAACACTGAAGCTTTCTTT. It codes for CASWGGAPNTEAFF.

The chain is built from TRBV5-8 and TRBJ1-5; D is possibly TRBD1 (6 bases). V was trimmed by 3 bases and J by 1 base, leaving 11 bases between them. Germline V gene data show CDR1 as SGHTS and CDR2 as YDEGEE. The CDR3 runs to 15 residues. CDR3 DNA: TGTGCCAGCAGCTGGGGAGGGGGAAGCAATCAGCCCCAGCATTTT. Translation gives CASSWGGGSNQPQHF.